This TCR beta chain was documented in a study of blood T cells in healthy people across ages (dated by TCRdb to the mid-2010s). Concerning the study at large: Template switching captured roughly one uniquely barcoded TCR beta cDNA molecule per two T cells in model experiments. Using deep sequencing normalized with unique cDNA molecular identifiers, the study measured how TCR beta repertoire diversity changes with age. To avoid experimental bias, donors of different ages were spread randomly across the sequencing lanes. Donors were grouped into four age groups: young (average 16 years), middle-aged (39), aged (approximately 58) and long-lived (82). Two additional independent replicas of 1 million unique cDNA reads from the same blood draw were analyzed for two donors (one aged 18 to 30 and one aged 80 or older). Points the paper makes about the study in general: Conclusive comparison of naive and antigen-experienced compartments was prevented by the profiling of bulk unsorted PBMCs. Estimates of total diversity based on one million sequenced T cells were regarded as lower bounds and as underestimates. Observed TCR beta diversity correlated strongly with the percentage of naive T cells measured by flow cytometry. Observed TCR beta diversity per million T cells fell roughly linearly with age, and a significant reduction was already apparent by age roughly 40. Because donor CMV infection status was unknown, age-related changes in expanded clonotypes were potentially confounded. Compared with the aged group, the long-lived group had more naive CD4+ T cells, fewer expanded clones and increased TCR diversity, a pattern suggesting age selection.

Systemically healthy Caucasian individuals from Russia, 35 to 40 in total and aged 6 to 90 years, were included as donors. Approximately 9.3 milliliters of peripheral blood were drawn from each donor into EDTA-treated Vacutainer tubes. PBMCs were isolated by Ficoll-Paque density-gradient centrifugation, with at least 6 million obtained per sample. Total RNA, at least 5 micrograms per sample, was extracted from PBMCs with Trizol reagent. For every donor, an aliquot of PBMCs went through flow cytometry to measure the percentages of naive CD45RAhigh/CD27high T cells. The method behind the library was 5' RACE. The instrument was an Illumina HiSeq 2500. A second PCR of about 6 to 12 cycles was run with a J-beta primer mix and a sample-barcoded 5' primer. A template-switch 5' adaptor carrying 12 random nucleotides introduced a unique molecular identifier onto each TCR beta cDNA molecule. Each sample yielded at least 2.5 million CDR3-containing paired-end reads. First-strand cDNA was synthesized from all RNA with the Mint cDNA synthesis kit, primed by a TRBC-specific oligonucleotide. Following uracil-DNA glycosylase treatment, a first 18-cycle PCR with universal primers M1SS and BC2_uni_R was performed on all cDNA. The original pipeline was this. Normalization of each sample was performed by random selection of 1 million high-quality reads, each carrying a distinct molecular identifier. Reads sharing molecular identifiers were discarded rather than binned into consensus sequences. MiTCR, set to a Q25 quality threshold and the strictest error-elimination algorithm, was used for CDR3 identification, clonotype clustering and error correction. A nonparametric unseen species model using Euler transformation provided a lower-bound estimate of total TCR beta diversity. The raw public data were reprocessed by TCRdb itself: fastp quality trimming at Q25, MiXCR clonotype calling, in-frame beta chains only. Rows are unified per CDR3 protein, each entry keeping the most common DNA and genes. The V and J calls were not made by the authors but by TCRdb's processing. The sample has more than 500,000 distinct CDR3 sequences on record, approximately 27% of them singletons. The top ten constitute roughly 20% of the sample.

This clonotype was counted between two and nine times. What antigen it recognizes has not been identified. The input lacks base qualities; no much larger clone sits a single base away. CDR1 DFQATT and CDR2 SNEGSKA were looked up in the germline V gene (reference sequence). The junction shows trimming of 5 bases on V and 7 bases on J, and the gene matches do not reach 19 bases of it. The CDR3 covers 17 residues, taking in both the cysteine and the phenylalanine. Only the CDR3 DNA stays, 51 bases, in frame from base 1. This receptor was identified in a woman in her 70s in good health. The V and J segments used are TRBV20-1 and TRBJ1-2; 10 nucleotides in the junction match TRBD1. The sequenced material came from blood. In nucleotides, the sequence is TGCAGTGCTTCCGAGTCGACAGGGGGCCCAGGTAGTCTTGGCTACACCTTC. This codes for CSASESTGGPGSLGYTF.